The clone carrying this T cell receptor beta chain has only one observation. The sample belongs to a study of OX40 agonist ivuxolimab in advanced cancers. On the study more broadly: Dose-escalation patients were diagnosed with hepatocellular carcinoma, melanoma, renal cell cancer or head and neck cancer.

Clones were read by immunoSEQ multiplex PCR, and TCRdb kept only the in-frame ones, dropping some. The sample yields fewer than 200,000 clones, 90% to 95% seen once. This CDR3 is built from 13 residues. The ends lost 8 bases at V and 8 bases at J; junction bases unmatched: 11. CDR1 SNHLY and CDR2 FYNNEI come from the germline V gene. This sequence was found in an adult with an advanced solid tumor such as melanoma, head and neck, liver or kidney cancer. This chain connects TRBV2 to TRBJ1-2; 7 bases fit TRBD1. This sample comprised CD4+ or CD8+ T cells sorted from blood, obtained in a trial of the OX40 agonist ivuxolimab. DNA of the CDR3: TGTGCCAGCCCAGGACAGGCTTCGTGGGGCTACACCTTC. Protein sequence: CASPGQASWGYTF. Full variable domain (rest looked up from reference TRBV2 and TRBJ1-2): EPEVTQTPSHQVTQMGQEVILRCVPISNHLYFYWYRQILGQKVEFLVSFYNNEISEKSEIFDDQFSVERPDGSNFTLKIRSTKLEDSAMYFCASPGQASWGYTFGSGTRLTVV.